These T cell receptor beta chains were read from a single sample in a study of blood T cell repertoires in COVID-19. Libraries were prepared by immunoSEQ multiplex PCR; TCRdb keeps only in-frame clonotypes and omits some of them. Of about 210,000 clones listed, 92% are singletons. The sequenced sample consisted of peripheral blood. The source is a man aged 30 to 45 with acute or convalescent COVID-19. Both conserved end residues are trimmed from each CDR3. The order of the fields is V gene, J gene, CDR3 protein.

>TRBV6-4|TRBJ2-1
ASSGRGGSAYNEQF
>TRBV10-2|TRBJ1-1
ASRQGEAEAF
>TRBV6-5|TRBJ1-1
ASSRGRNTEAF
>TRBV7-6|TRBJ2-4
ASSPGTGGIIQY
>TRBV27|TRBJ2-2
ASSQGSNTGELF
>TRBV19|TRBJ2-5
ASSISIQETQY
>TRBV18|TRBJ1-1
ASSPRGANWDTEAF
>TRBV30|TRBJ1-5
AWSLGGNSNQPQH
>TRBV6-4|TRBJ1-5
ASSGRISDPYSNQPQH
>TRBV28|TRBJ2-1
ASSWLAYNEQF
>TRBV4-1|TRBJ2-3
ASSQGLAGLTDTQY
>TRBV7-3|TRBJ2-3
ASSRGLAGVDTQY
>TRBV2|TRBJ1-2
ASSKQQKGYT
>TRBV2|TRBJ1-2
ASSSRDRGYGYT
>TRBV9|TRBJ2-3
ASSVDRVADTQY
>TRBV9|TRBJ1-1
ASSVAGNDGEAF
>TRBV7-9|TRBJ1-3
ASSPGQGGSVGNTIY
>TRBV4-1|TRBJ1-1
ASSLAGQPSEAF
>TRBV19|TRBJ2-4
ASSIGQNLAKNIQY
>TRBV7-2|TRBJ2-1
ASSLSGSTYNEQF
>TRBV3-1/TRBV3-2|TRBJ2-7
ASSQVGGGAQY
>TRBV30|TRBJ2-1
AWSPGLADNEQF
>TRBV5-8|TRBJ2-7
ASSWGGLADYEQY
>TRBV4-1|TRBJ1-1
ASSQVLGVAEAF
>TRBV28|TRBJ2-7
ATTRGGAPYEQY
>TRBV7-9|TRBJ1-3
ASSPGGNTIY
>TRBV11-3|TRBJ2-7
ASSPMIKREGRYEQY
>TRBV5-1|TRBJ1-2
ASSLSTAYGYT
>TRBV19|TRBJ2-1
ASSIAGGEQF
>TRBV6-5|TRBJ1-1
ASSYLGQDTEAF
>TRBV15|TRBJ2-7
ATSRGGGGLGEQY
>TRBV2|TRBJ1-2
ASSDTGKQTNYGYT
>TRBV7-9|TRBJ2-4
ASSGDRRLGIQY
>TRBV6-5|TRBJ1-1
ASRKQGLDTEAF
>TRBV6-5|TRBJ1-1
ASNLVMTTNTEAF
>TRBV5-5|TRBJ2-3
ASSLTYGSTDTQY
>TRBV6-6|TRBJ2-1
ASSPIYRTGNLYNEQF
>TRBV3-1/TRBV3-2|TRBJ1-2
ASSQGTGQGYGYT
>TRBV7-3|TRBJ2-5
ASSLGLPTSGGVETQY
>TRBV25-1|TRBJ1-6
ASTTGSSYNSPLH
>TRBV7-8|TRBJ2-1
ASSREEQF
>TRBV16|TRBJ2-1
ASSHGGRPYNEQF
>TRBV6-5|TRBJ2-7
ASKRTSGPPEQY
>TRBV15|TRBJ2-1
ATSRDSRRGRVLSYEQF
>TRBV11-3|TRBJ2-5
ASSPGGLETQY
>TRBV3-1/TRBV3-2|TRBJ2-1
ASSQAGRGSYNEQF
>TRBV4-1|TRBJ1-5
ASSPQGANNQPQH
>TRBV28|TRBJ2-7
ASSTRVGQY